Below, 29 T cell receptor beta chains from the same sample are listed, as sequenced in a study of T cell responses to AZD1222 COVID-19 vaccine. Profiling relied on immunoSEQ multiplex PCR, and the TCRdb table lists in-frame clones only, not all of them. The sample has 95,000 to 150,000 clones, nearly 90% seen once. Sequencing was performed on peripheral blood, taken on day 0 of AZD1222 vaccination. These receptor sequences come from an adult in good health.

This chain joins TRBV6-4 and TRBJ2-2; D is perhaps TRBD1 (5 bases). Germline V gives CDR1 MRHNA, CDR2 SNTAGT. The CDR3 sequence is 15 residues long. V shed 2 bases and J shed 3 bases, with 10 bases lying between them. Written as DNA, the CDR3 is TGTGCCAGCAGTGACGGGGAAGGGGACACCGGGGAGCTGTTTTTT. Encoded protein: CASSDGEGDTGELFF.

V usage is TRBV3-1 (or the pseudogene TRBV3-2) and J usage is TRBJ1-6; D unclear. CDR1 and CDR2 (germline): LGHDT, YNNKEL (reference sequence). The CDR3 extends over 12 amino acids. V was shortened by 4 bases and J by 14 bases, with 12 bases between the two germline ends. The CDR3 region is CASSLPDLTLHF. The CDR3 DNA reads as TGTGCCAGCAGCCTCCCCGATTTAACCCTCCACTTT.

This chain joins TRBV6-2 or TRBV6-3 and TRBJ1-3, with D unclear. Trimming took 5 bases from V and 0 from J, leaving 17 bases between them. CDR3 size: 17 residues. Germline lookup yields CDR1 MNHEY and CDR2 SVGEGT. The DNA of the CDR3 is TGTGCCAGCAGTCCGAGGAATGGAGGGATCTCTGGAAACACCATATATTTT. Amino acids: CASSPRNGGISGNTIYF.

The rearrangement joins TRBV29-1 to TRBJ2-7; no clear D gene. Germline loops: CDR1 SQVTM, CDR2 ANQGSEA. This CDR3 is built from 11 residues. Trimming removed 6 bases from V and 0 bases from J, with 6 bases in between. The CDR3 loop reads CSVVSSYEQYF. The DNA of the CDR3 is TGCAGCGTCGTGAGCTCCTACGAGCAGTACTTC.

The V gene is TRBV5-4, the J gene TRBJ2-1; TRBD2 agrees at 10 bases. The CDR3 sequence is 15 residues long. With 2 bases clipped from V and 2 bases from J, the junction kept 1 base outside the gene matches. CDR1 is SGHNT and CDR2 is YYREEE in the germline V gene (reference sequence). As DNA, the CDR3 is TGTGCCAGCAGCTTTAGCGGGGGGACCTACAATGAGCAGTTCTTC. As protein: CASSFSGGTYNEQFF.

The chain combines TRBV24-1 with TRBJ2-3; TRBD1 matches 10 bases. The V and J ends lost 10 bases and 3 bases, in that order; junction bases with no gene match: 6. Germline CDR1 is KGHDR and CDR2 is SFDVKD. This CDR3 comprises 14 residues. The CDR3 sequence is CATLPGQGTDTQYF. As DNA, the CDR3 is TGTGCCACGCTCCCGGGACAGGGGACAGATACGCAGTATTTT.

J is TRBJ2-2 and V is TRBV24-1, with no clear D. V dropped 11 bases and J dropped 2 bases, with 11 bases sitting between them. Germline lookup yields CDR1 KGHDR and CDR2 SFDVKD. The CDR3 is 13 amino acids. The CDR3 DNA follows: TGTGCCATTTCCGACTCAAACACCGGGGAGCTGTTTTTT. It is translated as CAISDSNTGELFF.

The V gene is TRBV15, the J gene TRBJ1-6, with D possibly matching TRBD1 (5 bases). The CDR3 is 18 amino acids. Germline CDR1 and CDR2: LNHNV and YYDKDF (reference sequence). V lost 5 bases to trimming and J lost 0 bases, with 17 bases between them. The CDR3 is CATSGPGNQSSYNSPLHF. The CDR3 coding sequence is TGTGCCACCAGCGGACCAGGGAACCAAAGCTCCTATAATTCACCCCTCCACTTT.

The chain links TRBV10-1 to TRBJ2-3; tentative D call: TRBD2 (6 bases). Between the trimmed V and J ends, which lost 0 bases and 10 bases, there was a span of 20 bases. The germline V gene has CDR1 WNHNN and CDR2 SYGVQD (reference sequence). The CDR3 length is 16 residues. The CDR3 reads CASSESSSGLLPSQYF. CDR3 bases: TGCGCCAGCAGTGAGTCCTCCTCGGGACTCCTACCCTCGCAGTATTTT.

The CDR3 region is CASSRTLTSGSGDEQFF. The CDR3 coding sequence is TGTGCCAGCAGCAGGACCTTGACTAGCGGGAGTGGTGATGAGCAGTTCTTC. The V and J genes are TRBV7-9 and TRBJ2-1; the match to TRBD2 covers 12 bases. V shed 5 bases and J 8 bases; nucleotides not matched to a gene: 13. The CDR3 runs 17 residues. Germline CDR1 is SEHNR and CDR2 is FQNEAQ (reference sequence).

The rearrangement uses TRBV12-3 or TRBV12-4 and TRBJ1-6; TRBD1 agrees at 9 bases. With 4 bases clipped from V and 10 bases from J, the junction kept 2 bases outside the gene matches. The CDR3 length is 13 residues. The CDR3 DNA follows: TGTGCCAGCAGTTCGGACAGGGGCTCACCCCTCCACTTT. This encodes CASSSDRGSPLHF.

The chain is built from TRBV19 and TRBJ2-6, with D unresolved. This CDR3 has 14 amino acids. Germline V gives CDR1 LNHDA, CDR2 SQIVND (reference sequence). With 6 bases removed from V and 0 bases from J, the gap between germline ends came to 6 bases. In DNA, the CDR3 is TGTGCCAGTAGAGAGGTCTCTGGGGCCAACGTCCTGACTTTC. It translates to CASREVSGANVLTF.

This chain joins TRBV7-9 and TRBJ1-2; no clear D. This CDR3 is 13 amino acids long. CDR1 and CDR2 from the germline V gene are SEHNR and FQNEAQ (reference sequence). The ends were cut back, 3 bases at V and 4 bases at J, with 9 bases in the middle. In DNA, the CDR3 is TGTGCCAGCAGCTTTGGGGTATCCTATGGCTACACCTTC. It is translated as CASSFGVSYGYTF.

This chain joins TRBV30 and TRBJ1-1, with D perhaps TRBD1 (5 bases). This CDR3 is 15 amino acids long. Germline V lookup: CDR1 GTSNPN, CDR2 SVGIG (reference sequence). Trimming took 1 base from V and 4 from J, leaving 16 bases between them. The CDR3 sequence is CAWSARYRGATEAFF. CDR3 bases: TGTGCCTGGAGTGCCCGATACCGAGGGGCCACTGAAGCTTTCTTT.

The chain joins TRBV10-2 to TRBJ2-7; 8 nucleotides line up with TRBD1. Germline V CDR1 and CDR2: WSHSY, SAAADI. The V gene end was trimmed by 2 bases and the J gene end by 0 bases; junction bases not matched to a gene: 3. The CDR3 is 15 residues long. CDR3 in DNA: TGCGCCAGCAGTGAGACAGGGGGGAGCTCCTACGAGCAGTACTTC. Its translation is CASSETGGSSYEQYF.

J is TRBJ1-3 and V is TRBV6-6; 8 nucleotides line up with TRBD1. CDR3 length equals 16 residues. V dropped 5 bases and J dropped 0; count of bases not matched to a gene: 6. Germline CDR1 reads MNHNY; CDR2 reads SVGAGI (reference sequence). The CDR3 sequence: CASSMDRADSGNTIYF. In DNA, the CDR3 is TGTGCCAGCAGTATGGACAGGGCAGACTCTGGAAACACCATATATTTT.

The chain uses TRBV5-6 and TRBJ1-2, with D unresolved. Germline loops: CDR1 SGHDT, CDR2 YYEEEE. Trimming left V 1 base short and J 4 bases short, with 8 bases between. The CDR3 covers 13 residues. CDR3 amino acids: CASSLNSGYGYTF. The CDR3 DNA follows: TGTGCCAGCAGCTTGAATAGCGGCTATGGCTACACCTTC.

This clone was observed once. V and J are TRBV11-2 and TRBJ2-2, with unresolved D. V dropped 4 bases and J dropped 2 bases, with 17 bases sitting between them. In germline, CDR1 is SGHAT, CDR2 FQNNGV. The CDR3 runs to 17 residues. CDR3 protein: CASSSIRSQLNTGELFF. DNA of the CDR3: TGTGCCAGCAGCTCGATTCGGTCACAACTTAACACCGGGGAGCTGTTTTTT.

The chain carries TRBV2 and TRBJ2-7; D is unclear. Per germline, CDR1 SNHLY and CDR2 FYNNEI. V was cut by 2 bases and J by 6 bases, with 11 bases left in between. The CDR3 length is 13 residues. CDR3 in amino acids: CASSERSKSEQYF. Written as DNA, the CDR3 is TGTGCCAGCAGTGAACGGTCCAAGTCCGAGCAGTACTTC.

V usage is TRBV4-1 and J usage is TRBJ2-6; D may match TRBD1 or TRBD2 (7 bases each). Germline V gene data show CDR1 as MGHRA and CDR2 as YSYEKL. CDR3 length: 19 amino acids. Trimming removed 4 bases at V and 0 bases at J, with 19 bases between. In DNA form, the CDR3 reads TGCGCCAGCAGCCCCCCAACCGACAGGGACTACTCTGGGGCCAACGTCCTGACTTTC. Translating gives CASSPPTDRDYSGANVLTF.

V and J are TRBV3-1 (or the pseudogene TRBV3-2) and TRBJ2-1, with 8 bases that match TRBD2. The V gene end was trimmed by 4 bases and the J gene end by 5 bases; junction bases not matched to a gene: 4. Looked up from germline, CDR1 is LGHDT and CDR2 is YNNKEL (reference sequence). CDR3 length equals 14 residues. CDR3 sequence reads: CASSRGGGHNEQFF. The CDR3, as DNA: TGTGCCAGCAGCCGAGGCGGGGGGCACAATGAGCAGTTCTTC.

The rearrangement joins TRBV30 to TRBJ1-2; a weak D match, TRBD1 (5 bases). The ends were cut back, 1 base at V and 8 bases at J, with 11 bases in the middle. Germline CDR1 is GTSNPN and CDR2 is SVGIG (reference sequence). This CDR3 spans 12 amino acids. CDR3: CAWSGGWGGYTF. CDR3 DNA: TGTGCCTGGAGTGGAGGCTGGGGGGGCTACACCTTC.

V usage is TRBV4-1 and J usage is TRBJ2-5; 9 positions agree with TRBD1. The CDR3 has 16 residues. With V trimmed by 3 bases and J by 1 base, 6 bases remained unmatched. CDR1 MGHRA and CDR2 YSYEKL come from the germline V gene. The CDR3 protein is CASSQGTGNLQETQYF. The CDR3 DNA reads TGCGCCAGCAGCCAGGGGACAGGGAACCTCCAAGAGACCCAGTACTTC.

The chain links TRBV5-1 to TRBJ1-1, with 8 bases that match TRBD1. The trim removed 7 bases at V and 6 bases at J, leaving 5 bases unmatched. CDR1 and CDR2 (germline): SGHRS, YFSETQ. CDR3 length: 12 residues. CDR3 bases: TGCGCCAGCTCATCGACAGGGGCTGAAGCTTTCTTT. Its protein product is CASSSTGAEAFF.

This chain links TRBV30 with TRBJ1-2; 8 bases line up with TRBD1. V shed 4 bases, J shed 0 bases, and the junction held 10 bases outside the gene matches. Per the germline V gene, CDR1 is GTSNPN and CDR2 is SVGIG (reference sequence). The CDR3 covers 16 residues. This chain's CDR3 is CAWNLSEQGANYGYTF. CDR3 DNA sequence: TGTGCCTGGAATCTGAGTGAACAGGGGGCTAACTATGGCTACACCTTC. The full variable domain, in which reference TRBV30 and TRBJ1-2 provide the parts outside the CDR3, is SQTIHQWPATLVQPVGSPLSLECTVEGTSNPNLYWYRQAAGRGLQLLFYSVGIGQISSEVPQNLSASRPQDRQFILSSKKLLLSDSGFYLCAWNLSEQGANYGYTFGSGTRLTVV.

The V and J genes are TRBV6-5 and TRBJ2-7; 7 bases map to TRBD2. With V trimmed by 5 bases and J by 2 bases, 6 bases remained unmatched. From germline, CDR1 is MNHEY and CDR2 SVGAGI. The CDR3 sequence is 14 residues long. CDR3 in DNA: TGTGCCAGCAGTCCCCGGGGGGAGACCTACGAGCAGTACTTC. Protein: CASSPRGETYEQYF.

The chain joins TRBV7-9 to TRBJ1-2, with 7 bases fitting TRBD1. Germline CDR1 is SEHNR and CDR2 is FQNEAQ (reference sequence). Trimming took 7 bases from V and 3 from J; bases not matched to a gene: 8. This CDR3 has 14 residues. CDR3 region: CASNRQGVDYGYTF. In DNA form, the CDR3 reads TGTGCCAGCAACCGGCAGGGGGTGGACTATGGCTACACCTTC.

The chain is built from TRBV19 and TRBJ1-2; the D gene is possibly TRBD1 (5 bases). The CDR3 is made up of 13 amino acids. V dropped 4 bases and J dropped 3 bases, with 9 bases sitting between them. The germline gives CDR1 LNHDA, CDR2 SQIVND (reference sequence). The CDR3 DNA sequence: TGTGCCAGTAGTACAGGGAGACACTATGGCTACACCTTC. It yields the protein CASSTGRHYGYTF.

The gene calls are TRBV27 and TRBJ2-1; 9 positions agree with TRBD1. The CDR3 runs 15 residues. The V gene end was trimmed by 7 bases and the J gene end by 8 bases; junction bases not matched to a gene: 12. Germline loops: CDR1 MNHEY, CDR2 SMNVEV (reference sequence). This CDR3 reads CASKVGTGIKDEQFF. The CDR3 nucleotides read TGTGCCAGCAAAGTAGGGACAGGGATTAAGGATGAGCAGTTCTTC.